The 11 T cell receptor beta chains below were found in one sample sequenced in a study of blood T cell repertoires in COVID-19. TCRdb keeps only in-frame clones here, not all; method: immunoSEQ multiplex PCR. There are 350,000 to 450,000 clones in the sample; around 84% occur only once, and around 3% lies in the top ten. Sequenced: peripheral blood. These receptor sequences come from a human donor in a cohort sampled during active COVID-19.

The chain carries TRBV6-2 or TRBV6-3 and TRBJ2-7; 9 bases fit TRBD1. Germline V CDR1 and CDR2: MNHEY, SVGEGT. Losses at the gene ends were 6 bases for V and 6 bases for J; bases not matched to a gene: 9. The CDR3 length is 14 residues. For the CDR3, the DNA is TGTGCCAGCAGCTTCCACACAGGGGGCGGCGAGCAGTACTTC. Its protein is CASSFHTGGGEQYF.

The chain carries TRBV29-1 and TRBJ1-4; TRBD1 matches at 9 bases. The CDR3 loop spans 13 amino acids. Trimming removed 7 bases from V and 7 bases from J; junction bases left unmatched: 7. Germline V gives CDR1 SQVTM, CDR2 ANQGSEA. DNA of the CDR3: TGCAGCGGGGGACAGGGTGAAAGTGAAAAACTGTTTTTT. It encodes CSGGQGESEKLFF.

This clone was observed a few times. The V and J genes are TRBV30 and TRBJ2-1; TRBD2 is a possible D gene (6 bases). The V gene's germline CDR1 is GTSNPN and CDR2 SVGIG (reference sequence). With 0 bases removed from V and 7 bases from J, the gap between germline ends came to 13 bases. There are 14 residues in the CDR3. The CDR3 is CAWSVKGTYNEQFF. The CDR3 DNA follows: TGTGCCTGGAGTGTCAAGGGGACTTATAATGAGCAGTTCTTC.

The CDR3 protein is CASSLVASDVRQYF. The CDR3 nucleotides are TGTGCCAGCAGCTTAGTTGCTAGCGACGTCCGGCAGTACTTC. The chain is built from TRBV7-9 and TRBJ2-7; D may be TRBD2 (6 bases). Germline loops: CDR1 SEHNR, CDR2 FQNEAQ (reference sequence). V was pared by 1 base and J by 9 bases, with 16 bases between. The CDR3 consists of 14 residues.

The J gene is TRBJ1-1, the V gene TRBV18; weak D call: TRBD1 (5 bases). The length of the CDR3 is 13 residues. Germline assignment: CDR1 KGHSH and CDR2 LQKENI. V dropped 4 bases and J dropped 1 base, with 7 bases sitting between them. The CDR3 coding sequence is TGTGCCAGCTCACAAACAGGGAACACTGAAGCTTTCTTT. This encodes CASSQTGNTEAFF.

The rearrangement links TRBV12-5 to TRBJ1-1, with 8 bases fitting TRBD1. The V gene end was trimmed by 4 bases and the J gene end by 3 bases; junction bases not matched to a gene: 7. Germline V gives CDR1 LGHNT, CDR2 FRNRAP. This CDR3 has 15 residues. The CDR3 loop reads CASGSPTGGHTEAFF. The CDR3 bases are TGTGCTAGTGGTTCCCCCACAGGGGGACACACTGAAGCTTTCTTT.

The chain carries TRBV14 and TRBJ2-1, with 7 bases fitting TRBD1. Trimming cost V 1 base and J 0 bases; bases outside gene matches: 9. Germline V gives CDR1 SGHDN, CDR2 FVKESK. This CDR3 is 18 amino acids long. This CDR3 is CASSQGVGTAISYNEQFF. In DNA, the CDR3 is TGTGCCAGCAGCCAAGGAGTCGGGACAGCAATCTCCTACAATGAGCAGTTCTTC.

The chain joins TRBV6-1 to TRBJ1-3; TRBD1 aligns across 8 bases. V shed 4 bases and J 4 bases; nucleotides not matched to a gene: 15. Germline V gives CDR1 MNHNS, CDR2 SASEGT. The CDR3 contains 18 residues. The CDR3 spells CASSGSQGARRGGNTIYF. For the CDR3, the DNA is TGTGCCAGCAGTGGGTCTCAGGGGGCGCGTAGAGGAGGAAACACCATATATTTT.

This clone was seen a handful of times. The chain carries TRBV11-2 and TRBJ2-3; D gene ambiguous. This CDR3 comprises 15 residues. The germline CDR1 and CDR2 sequences are SGHAT and FQNNGV. The V end lost 0 bases, the J end lost 3 bases, and 10 bases lay between the germline ends. The CDR3 protein is CASSLDVRNTDTQYF. In DNA form, the CDR3 reads TGTGCCAGCAGCTTAGATGTGAGGAATACAGATACGCAGTATTTT.

This chain joins TRBV4-2 and TRBJ2-5; 10 bases are a match to TRBD1. CDR1 is LGHNA, CDR2 YNFKEQ, per germline. V shed 1 base, J shed 5 bases, and the junction held 4 bases outside the gene matches. This CDR3 spans 15 amino acids. The CDR3 DNA reads as TGTGCCAGCAGCCAAGGACAGGGGGCAAGCGAGACCCAGTACTTC. As protein: CASSQGQGASETQYF.

This clone was observed a few times. The rearrangement links TRBV5-1 to TRBJ2-1; weak D call: TRBD1 (6 bases). Trimming removed 0 bases from V and 16 bases from J, with 20 bases in between. Germline assignment: CDR1 SGHRS and CDR2 YFSETQ. The CDR3 spans 14 residues. CDR3 sequence (DNA): TGCGCCAGCAGCTTGGCACCCCGACAGGCTGGACTCTTCTTC. Translation: CASSLAPRQAGLFF.